This T cell receptor beta chain was captured in a study of patients and donors after allogeneic stem cell transplantation. The V gene lost 8 bases and the J gene lost 1 base, with 11 bases spanning the gap. Germline V lookup: CDR1 MNHNS, CDR2 SASEGT. The CDR3 extends over 13 amino acids. From the RT-PCR reads, TCRdb called clonotypes with MiXCR, one entry per CDR3 protein. The sample holds about 960,000 distinct CDR3 sequences; more than 15% are singletons and the top ten take 5% to 7.5%. The sequenced material came from blood, either unsorted or a sorted T cell fraction (not recorded which). The gene calls are TRBV6-1 and TRBJ1-1; D gene uncertain. The receptor was derived from a human donor who was either an allogeneic HSCT recipient or a stem cell or donor lymphocyte infusion donor (not recorded which). It is not recorded whose cells these are; they may come from a transplant donor. The CDR3 DNA is TGTGCCAGCTCGACTCCTCAGAACACTGAAGCTTTCTTT. Translation: CASSTPQNTEAFF.